This TCR beta chain emerged from a study of patients and donors after allogeneic stem cell transplantation. Germline V gives CDR1 SGHKS, CDR2 YYEKEE (reference sequence). This CDR3 region has 13 residues. Trimming took off 7 bases at V and 4 bases at J, with 14 bases between the two ends. In this sample, this clonotype turned up a few times. TCRdb re-called the RT-PCR reads through MiXCR, storing one row per CDR3 protein. The sample carries roughly 140,000 distinct CDR3 sequences, about a third recorded once. This TCR came from a human donor who was either an allogeneic HSCT recipient or a stem cell or donor lymphocyte infusion donor (not recorded which). It is not recorded whose cells these are; they may come from a transplant donor. The sequenced material came from blood, either unsorted or a sorted T cell fraction (not recorded which). V gene TRBV5-5 combines with J gene TRBJ1-1; tentatively, D is TRBD1 (5 bases). The CDR3 bases are TGTGCCAGCTTGGTCGGGGGAGGCACTGAAGCTTTCTTT. Amino acid sequence: CASLVGGGTEAFF.